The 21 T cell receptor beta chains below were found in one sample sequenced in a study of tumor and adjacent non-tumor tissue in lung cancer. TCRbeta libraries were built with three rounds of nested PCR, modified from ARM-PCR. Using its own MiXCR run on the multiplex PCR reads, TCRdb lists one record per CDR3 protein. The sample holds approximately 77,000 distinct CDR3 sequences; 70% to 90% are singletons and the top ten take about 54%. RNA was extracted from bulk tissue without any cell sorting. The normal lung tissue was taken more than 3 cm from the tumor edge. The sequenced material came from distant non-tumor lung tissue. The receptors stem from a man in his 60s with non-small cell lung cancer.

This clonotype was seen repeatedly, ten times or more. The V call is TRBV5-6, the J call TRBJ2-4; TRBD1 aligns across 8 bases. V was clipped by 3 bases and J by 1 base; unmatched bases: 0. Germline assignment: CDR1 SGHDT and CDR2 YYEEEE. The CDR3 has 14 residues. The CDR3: CASSYRGAKNIQYF. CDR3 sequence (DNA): TGTGCCAGCAGCTACAGGGGGGCCAAAAACATTCAGTACTTC. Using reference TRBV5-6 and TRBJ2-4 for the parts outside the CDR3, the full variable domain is DAGVTQSPTHLIKTRGQQVTLRCSPKSGHDTVSWYQQALGQGPQFIFQYYEEEERQRGNFPDRFSGHQFPNYSSELNVNALLLGDSALYLCASSYRGAKNIQYFGAGTRLSVL.

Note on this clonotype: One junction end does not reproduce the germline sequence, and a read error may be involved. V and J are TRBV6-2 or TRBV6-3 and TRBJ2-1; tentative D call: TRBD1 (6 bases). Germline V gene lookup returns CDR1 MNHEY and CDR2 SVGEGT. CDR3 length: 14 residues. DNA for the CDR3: TGTTACAGCACCGACCGGACAGCCCGCAATAAGCAGTTCTTC. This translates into CYSTDRTARNKQFF.

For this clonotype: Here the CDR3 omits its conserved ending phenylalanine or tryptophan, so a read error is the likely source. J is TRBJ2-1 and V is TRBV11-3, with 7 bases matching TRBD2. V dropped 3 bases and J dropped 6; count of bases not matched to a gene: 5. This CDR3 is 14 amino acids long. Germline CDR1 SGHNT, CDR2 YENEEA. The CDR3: CASSLSGTTNEQFL. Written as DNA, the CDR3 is TGTGCCAGCAGCTTGAGCGGGACTACCAATGAGCAGTTCTTA.

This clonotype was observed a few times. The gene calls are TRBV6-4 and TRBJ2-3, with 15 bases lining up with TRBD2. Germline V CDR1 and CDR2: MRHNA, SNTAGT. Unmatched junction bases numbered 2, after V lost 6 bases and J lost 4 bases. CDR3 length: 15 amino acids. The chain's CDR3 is CASSGLAGGADTQYF. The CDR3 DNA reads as TGTGCCAGCAGCGGACTAGCGGGAGGGGCAGATACGCAGTATTTT.

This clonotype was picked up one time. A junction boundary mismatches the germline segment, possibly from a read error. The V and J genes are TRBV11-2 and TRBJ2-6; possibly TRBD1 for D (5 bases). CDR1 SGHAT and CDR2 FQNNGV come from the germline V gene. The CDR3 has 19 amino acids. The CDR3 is CASSLVPKDMLSGANVLTF. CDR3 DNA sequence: TGTGCCAGCAGCTTAGTTCCAAAGGACATGCTCTCTGGGGCCAACGTACTGACTTTC.

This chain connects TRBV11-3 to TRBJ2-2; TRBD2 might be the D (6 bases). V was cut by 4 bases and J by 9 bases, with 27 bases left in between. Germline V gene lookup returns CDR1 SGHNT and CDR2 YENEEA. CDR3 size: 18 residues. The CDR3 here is CASSSRGEGGYGVWELFF. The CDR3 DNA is TGTGCCAGCAGCTCCCGGGGAGAGGGAGGATACGGAGTCTGGGAGCTGTTTTTT.

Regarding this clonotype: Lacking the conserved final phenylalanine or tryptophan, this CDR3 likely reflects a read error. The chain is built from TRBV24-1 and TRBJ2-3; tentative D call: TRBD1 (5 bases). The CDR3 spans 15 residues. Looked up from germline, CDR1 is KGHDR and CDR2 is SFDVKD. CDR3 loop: CDTSARTYSTDTQYL. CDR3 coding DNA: TGTGACACCAGTGCGAGGACATACAGCACAGATACGCAGTATCTT.

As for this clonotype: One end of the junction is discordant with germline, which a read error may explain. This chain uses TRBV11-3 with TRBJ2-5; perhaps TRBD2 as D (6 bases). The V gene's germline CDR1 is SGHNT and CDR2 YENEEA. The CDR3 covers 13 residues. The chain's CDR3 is CASGFTGEETHYF. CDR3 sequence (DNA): TGTGCCAGCGGCTTTACCGGGGAGGAGACCCATTACTTC.

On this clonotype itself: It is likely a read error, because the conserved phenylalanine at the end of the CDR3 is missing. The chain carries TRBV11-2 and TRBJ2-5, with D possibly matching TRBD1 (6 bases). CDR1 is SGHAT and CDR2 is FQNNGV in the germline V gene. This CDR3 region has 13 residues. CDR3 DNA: TGTGTCAGCAACTCTGCAGGGGAAGAGACCCAGTACTTA. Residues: CVSNSAGEETQYL.

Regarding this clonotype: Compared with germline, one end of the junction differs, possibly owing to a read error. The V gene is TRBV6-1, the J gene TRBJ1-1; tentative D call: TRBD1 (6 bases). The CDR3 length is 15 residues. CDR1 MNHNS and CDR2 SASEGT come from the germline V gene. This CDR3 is CTSSVRNRENIEAFF. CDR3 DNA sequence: TGTACCAGCAGTGTACGGAACAGGGAGAACATTGAAGCTTTCTTT.

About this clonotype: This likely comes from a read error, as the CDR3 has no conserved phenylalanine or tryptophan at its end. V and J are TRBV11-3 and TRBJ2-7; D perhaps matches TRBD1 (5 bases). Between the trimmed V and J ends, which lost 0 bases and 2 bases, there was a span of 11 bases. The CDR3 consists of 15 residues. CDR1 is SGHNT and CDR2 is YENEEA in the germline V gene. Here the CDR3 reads CASSLDHCRAYEQYL. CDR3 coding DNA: TGTGCCAGCAGCTTAGATCATTGCAGGGCCTACGAGCAGTACCTC.

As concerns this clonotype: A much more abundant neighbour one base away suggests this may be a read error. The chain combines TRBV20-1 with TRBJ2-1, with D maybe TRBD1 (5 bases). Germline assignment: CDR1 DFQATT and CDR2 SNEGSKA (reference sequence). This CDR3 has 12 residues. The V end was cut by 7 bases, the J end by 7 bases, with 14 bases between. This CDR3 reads CSVSRPGNEQFF. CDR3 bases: TGCAGTGTTAGTCGCCCAGGGAATGAGCAGTTCTTC.

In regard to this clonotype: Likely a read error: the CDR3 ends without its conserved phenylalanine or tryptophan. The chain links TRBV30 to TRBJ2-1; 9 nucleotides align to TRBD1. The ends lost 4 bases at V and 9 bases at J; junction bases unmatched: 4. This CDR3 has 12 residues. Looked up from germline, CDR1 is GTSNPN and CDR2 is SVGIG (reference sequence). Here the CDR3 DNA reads TGTGCCTGGACTACAGGGGGCATTGAGCAGTTCCTC. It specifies CAWTTGGIEQFL.

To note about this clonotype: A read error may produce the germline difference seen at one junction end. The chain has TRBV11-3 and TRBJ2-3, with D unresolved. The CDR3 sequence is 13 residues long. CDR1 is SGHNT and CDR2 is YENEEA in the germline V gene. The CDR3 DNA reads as TGTACCAGCAGCTTTCTGGGCGCAGATACGCAATATTTT. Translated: CTSSFLGADTQYF.

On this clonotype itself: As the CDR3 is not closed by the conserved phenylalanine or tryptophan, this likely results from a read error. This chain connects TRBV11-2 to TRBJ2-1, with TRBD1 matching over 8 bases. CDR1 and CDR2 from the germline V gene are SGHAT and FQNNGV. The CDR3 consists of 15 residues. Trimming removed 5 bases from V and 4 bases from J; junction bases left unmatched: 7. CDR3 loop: CASSQDRQGYNEQFY. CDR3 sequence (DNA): TGTGCCAGCAGCCAAGACAGACAGGGGTACAATGAGCAGTTCTAC.

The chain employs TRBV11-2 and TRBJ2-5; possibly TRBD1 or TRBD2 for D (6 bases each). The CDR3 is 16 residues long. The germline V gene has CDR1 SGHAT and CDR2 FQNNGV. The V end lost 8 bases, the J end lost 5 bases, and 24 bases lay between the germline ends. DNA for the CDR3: TGTGCCAGCGGCTCCACAGTTGGGGGGCCAAAGGAGACCCAGTACTTC. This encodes CASGSTVGGPKETQYF.

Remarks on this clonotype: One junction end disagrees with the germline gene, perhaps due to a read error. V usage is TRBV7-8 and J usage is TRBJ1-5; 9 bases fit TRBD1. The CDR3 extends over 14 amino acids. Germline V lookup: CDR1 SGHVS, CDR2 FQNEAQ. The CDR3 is CASSAGQGNQPQQF. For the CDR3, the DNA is TGTGCCAGCAGTGCTGGACAGGGGAATCAGCCCCAGCAATTT.

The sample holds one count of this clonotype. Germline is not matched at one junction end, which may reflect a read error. The CDR3 coding sequence is TGTGTCAGCAGCCCAGGTACAGATACGCAGTATTTT. Translated: CVSSPGTDTQYF. V gene TRBV6-5 combines with J gene TRBJ2-3; D is undetermined. Germline values: CDR1 MNHEY, CDR2 SVGAGI. The CDR3 extends over 12 amino acids.

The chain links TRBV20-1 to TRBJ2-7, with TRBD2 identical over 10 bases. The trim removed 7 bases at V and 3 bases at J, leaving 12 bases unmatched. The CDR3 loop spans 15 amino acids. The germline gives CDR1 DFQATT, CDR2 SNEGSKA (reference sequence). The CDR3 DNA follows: TGCAGTGTCAGAGGAACTAGCGGGGATTACTACGAGCAGTACTTC. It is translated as CSVRGTSGDYYEQYF.

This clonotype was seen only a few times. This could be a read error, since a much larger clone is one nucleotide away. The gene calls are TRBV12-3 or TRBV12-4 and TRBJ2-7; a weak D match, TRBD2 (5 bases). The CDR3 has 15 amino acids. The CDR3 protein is CTSSSISGGLYEQYF. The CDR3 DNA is TGTACCAGCAGTTCCATCAGCGGAGGACTCTACGAGCAGTACTTC.

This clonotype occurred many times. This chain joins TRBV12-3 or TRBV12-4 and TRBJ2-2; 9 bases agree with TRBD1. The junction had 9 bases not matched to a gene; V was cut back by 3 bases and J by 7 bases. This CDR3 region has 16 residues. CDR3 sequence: CASSLGQGRRDGELFF. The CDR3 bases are TGTGCCAGCAGTTTGGGACAGGGTAGACGGGACGGGGAGCTGTTTTTT.